This T cell receptor (beta chain) comes out of a study of cytomegalovirus exposure and HLA in healthy donors. Study-level findings and limits: Researchers reported in a later analysis that common viral pathogens appeared linked to several top clusters. Sequencing likely generated an artifact that appeared as a cluster of highly shared sequence variants.

Germline-derived CDR1 and CDR2 are MRHNA and SNTAGT. CDR3 length: 14 amino acids. The V and J ends lost 0 bases and 8 bases, in that order; junction bases with no gene match: 5. A note on this clone: Its cognate antigen is unknown.

PCR involved 60 Vbeta and 13 Jbeta primers. Measured with immunoSEQ multiplex PCR; TCRdb has only the in-frame clones, and not every one. The sample lists 210,000 or so clones, roughly 81% seen once, with approximately 0.24% in the top ten. The rearrangement uses TRBV6-4 and TRBJ1-2; TRBD1 aligns across 8 bases. This receptor was taken from a girl aged 2-10 years in good health and CMV-seronegative. The sample consisted of PBMCs. CDR3 coding DNA: TGTGCCAGCAGTGACTCGTGGACAGGGAAAGGCTACACCTTC. Its translation: CASSDSWTGKGYTF.